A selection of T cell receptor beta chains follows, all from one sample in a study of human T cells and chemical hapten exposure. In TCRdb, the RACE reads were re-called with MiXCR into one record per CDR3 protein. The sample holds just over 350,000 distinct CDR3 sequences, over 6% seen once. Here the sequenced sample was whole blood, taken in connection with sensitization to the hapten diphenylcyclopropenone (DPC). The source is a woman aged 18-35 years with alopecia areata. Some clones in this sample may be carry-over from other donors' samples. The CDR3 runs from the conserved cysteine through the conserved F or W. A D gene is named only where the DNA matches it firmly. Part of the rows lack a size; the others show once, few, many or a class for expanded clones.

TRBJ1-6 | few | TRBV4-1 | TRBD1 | CASSPRTGFSPLHF | TGCGCCAGCAGCCCCAGGACAGGGTTTTCACCCCTCCACTTT
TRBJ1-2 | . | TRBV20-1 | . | CSASNPEAYGYTF | TGCAGTGCTAGTAATCCCGAGGCATATGGCTACACCTTC
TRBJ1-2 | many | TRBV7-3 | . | CASSPDANYGYTF | TGTGCCAGCAGCCCGGACGCTAACTATGGCTACACCTTC
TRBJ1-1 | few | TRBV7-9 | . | CASSFTGGGSTEAFF | TGTGCCAGCAGCTTTACGGGGGGTGGGTCCACTGAAGCTTTCTTT
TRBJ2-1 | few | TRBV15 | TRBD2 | CATSRAGDYHNEQFF | TGTGCCACCAGCAGAGCTGGGGACTACCACAATGAGCAGTTCTTC
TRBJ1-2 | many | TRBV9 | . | CAPLSTQPGGDYGYTF | TGTGCCCCTCTCAGCACCCAGCCCGGAGGGGACTATGGCTACACCTTC
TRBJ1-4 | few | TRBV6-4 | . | CASRGYEKLFF | TGTGCCAGCAGAGGATATGAAAAACTGTTTTTT
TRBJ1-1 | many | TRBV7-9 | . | CASSSLTTENTEAFF | TGTGCCAGCAGCTCCCTCACTACAGAGAACACTGAAGCTTTCTTT
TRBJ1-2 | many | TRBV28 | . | CASSLSGRGINYGYTF | TGTGCCAGCAGTTTATCCGGCCGCGGGATTAACTATGGCTACACCTTC
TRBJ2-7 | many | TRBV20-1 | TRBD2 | CSATPPLAGIYEQYF | TGCAGTGCTACACCCCCGCTAGCGGGTATATACGAGCAGTACTTC
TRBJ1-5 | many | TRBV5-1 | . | CASSLRPLGPQHF | TGCGCCAGCAGCTTAAGGCCTCTGGGGCCCCAGCATTTT
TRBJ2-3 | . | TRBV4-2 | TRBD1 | CASSQSRDRGGASTDTQYF | TGTGCCAGCAGCCAATCAAGGGACAGGGGTGGAGCGAGCACAGATACGCAGTATTTT
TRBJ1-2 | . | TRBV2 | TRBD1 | CASSEEQGAKGYTF | TGTGCCAGCAGTGAAGAACAGGGGGCGAAGGGCTACACCTTC
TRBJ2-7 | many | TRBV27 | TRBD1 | CASSRDSIYEQYF | TGTGCCAGCAGCCGGGACAGCATCTACGAGCAGTACTTC
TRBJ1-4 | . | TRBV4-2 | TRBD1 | CVSSQGSKGAGSEKLFF | TGTGTCAGCAGCCAAGGCTCTAAGGGGGCGGGGAGTGAAAAACTGTTTTTT
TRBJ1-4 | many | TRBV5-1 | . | CASRTDLIEKLFF | TGCGCCAGCAGGACAGACCTAATAGAAAAACTGTTTTTT
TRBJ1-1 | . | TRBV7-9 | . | CASSAGRANTEAFF | TGTGCCAGCAGCGCAGGGAGGGCGAATACTGAAGCTTTCTTT
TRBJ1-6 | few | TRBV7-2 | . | CASSLNGFSPLHF | TGTGCCAGCAGTCTAAATGGGTTCTCACCCCTCCACTTT
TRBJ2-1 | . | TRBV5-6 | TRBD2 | CASSLLAAFNEQFF | TGTGCCAGCAGCTTACTAGCGGCGTTCAATGAGCAGTTCTTC
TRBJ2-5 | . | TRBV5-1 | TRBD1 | CASSNGPGQGAQYF | TGCGCCAGCAGCAATGGCCCGGGACAGGGGGCCCAGTACTTC
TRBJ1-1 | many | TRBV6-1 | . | CASKGVQGNTEAFF | TGTGCCAGCAAGGGGGTTCAGGGAAACACTGAAGCTTTCTTT
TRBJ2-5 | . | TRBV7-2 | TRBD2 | CASSFSGGAFETQYF | TGTGCCAGCAGCTTTAGCGGGGGGGCCTTCGAGACCCAGTACTTC
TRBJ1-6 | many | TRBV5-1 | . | CASSFRVSSPLHF | TGCGCCAGCAGCTTCAGGGTATCTTCACCCCTCCACTTT
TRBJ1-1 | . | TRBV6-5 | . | CASSYGDNTEAFF | TGTGCCAGCAGTTACGGGGATAACACTGAAGCTTTCTTT
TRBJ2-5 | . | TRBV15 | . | CATSSFPQETQYF | TGTGCCACCAGCTCATTCCCCCAAGAGACCCAGTACTTC
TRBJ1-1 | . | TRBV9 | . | CASSRLNSEAFF | TGTGCCAGCAGCAGGCTTAACTCTGAAGCTTTCTTT
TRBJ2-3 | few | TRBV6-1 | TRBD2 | CASRPRRGAGGASTDTQYF | TGTGCCAGCAGGCCCCGTCGGGGAGCGGGGGGGGCGAGCACAGATACGCAGTATTTT
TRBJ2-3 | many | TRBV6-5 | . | CASSYGIGTDTQYF | TGTGCCAGCAGTTACGGGATCGGCACAGATACGCAGTATTTT
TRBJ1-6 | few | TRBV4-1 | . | CASSNRQPYNSPLHF | TGCGCCAGCAGCAACAGACAGCCCTATAATTCACCCCTCCACTTT
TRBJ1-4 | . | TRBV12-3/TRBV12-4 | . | CASCQGANEKLFF | TGTGCCAGCTGTCAGGGAGCTAATGAAAAACTGTTTTTT
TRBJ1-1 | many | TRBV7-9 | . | CASSFTRSDTEAFF | TGTGCCAGCAGCTTCACCCGGTCGGACACTGAAGCTTTCTTT
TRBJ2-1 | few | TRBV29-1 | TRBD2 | CSVDSGKSSYNEQFF | TGCAGCGTTGATAGCGGGAAGAGCTCCTACAATGAGCAGTTCTTC
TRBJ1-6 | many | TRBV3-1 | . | CASSRLMKTGPDNSPLHF | TGTGCCAGCAGCCGATTAATGAAGACAGGTCCGGACAATTCACCCCTCCACTTT
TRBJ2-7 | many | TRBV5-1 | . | CASGDAPGEQYF | TGCGCCAGTGGGGACGCCCCGGGCGAGCAGTACTTC
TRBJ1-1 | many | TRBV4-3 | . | CASSQIRGQLNTEAFF | TGCGCCAGCAGCCAAATCCGGGGCCAGTTGAACACTGAAGCTTTCTTT
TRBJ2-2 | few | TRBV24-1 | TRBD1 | CATSVPLRTGGAGELFF | TGTGCCACCAGTGTACCCCTCAGGACAGGGGGGGCCGGGGAGCTGTTTTTT
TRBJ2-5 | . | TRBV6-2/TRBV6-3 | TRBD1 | CASSYTGVWETQYF | TGTGCCAGCAGTTACACAGGGGTTTGGGAGACCCAGTACTTC
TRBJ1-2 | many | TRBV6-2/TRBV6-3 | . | CASTSGVKRGYTF | TGTGCCAGCACGTCGGGGGTGAAGAGAGGCTACACCTTC
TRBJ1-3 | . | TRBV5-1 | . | CASSTQGTGNTIYF | TGCGCCAGCAGTACACAGGGCACTGGAAACACCATATATTTT
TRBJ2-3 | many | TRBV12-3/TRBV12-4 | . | CASSTAVRDTQYF | TGTGCCAGCAGTACCGCTGTGCGAGATACGCAGTATTTT
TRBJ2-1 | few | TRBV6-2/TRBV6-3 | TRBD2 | CASRGLAGLSSYNEQFF | TGTGCCAGCAGGGGACTAGCGGGGCTTAGCTCCTACAATGAGCAGTTCTTC
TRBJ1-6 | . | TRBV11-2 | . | CASSLGSQGSNSPLHF | TGTGCCAGCAGCTTAGGGTCACAGGGATCGAATTCACCCCTCCACTTT
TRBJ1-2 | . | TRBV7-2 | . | CASSLVSGNDGYTF | TGTGCCAGCAGCTTAGTTTCAGGCAATGATGGCTACACCTTC
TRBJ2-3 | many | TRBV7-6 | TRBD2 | CASSQERGAQYF | TGTGCCAGCAGCCAAGAGCGGGGCGCGCAGTATTTT
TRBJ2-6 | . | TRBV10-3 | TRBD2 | CAISESAGGTGANVLTF | TGTGCCATCAGTGAGTCCGCGGGGGGGACTGGGGCCAACGTCCTGACTTTC
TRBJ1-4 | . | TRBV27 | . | CASSFVGAGEKLFF | TGTGCCAGCAGTTTTGTGGGGGCAGGGGAAAAACTGTTTTTT
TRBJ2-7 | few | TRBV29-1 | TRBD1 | CSVEGGTARPYEQYF | TGCAGCGTTGAAGGGGGGACAGCCAGACCCTACGAGCAGTACTTC
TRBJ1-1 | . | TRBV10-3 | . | CAIKRGGNTEAFF | TGTGCCATCAAGAGAGGTGGGAACACTGAAGCTTTCTTT
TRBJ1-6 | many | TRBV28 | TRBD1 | CASSPLQGHDSYNSPLHF | TGTGCCAGCAGTCCCCTACAGGGGCACGACTCCTATAATTCACCCCTCCACTTT
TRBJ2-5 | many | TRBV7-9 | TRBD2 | CASSSRTSGGPQETQYF | TGTGCCAGCAGCTCCCGGACTAGCGGGGGCCCGCAAGAGACCCAGTACTTC
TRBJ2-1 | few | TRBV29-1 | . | CSVDGGGGEQFF | TGCAGCGTTGATGGTGGGGGCGGTGAGCAGTTCTTC
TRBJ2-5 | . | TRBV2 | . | CASMAGPGETQYF | TGTGCCAGCATGGCGGGGCCAGGGGAGACCCAGTACTTC